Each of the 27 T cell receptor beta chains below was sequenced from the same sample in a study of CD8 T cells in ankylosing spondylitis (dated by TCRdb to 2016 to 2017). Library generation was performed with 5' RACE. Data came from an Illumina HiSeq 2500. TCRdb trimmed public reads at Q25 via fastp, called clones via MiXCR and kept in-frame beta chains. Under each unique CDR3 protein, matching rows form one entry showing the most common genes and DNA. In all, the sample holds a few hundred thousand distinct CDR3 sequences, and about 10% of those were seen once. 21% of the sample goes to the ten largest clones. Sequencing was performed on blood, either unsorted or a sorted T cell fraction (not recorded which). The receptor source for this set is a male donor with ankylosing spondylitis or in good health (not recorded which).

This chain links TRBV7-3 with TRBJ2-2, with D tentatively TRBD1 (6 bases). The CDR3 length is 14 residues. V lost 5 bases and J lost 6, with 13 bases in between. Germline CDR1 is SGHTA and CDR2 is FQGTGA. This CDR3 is CASSPQGIAGELFF. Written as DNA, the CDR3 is TGTGCCAGCAGCCCTCAGGGGATCGCCGGGGAGCTGTTTTTT.

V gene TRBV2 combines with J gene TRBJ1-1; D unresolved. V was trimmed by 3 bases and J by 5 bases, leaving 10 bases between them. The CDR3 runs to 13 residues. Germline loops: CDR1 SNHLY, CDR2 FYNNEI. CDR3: CASSETTGTEAFF. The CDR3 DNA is TGTGCCAGCAGTGAGACGACGGGGACTGAAGCTTTCTTT.

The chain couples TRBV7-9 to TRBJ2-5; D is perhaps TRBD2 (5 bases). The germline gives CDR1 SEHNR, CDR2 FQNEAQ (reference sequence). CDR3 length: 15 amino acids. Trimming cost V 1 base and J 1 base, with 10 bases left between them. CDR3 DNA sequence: TGTGCCAGCAGCTTAGGGCGGGCCATCCAAGAGACCCAGTACTTC. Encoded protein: CASSLGRAIQETQYF.

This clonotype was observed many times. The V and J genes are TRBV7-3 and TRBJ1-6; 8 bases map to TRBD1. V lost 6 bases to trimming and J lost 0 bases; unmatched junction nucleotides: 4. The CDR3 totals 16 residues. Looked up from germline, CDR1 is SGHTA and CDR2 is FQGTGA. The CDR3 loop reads CASSSTGDSYNSPLHF. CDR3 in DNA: TGTGCCAGCAGTTCGACAGGGGACTCCTATAATTCACCCCTCCACTTT.

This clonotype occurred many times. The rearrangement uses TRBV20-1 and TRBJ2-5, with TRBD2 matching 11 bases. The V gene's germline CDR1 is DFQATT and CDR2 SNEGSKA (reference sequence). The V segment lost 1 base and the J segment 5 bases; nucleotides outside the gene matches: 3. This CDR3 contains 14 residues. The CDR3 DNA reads TGCAGTGCTAGAGCTAGCGGGGGGATGGAGACCCAGTACTTC. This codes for CSARASGGMETQYF.

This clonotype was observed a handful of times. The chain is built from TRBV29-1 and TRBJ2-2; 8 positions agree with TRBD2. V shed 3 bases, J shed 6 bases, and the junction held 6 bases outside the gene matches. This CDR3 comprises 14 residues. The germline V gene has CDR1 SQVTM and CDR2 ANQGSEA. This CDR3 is CSVDGGAVAGELFF. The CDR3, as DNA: TGCAGCGTTGACGGGGGGGCCGTGGCCGGGGAGCTGTTTTTT.

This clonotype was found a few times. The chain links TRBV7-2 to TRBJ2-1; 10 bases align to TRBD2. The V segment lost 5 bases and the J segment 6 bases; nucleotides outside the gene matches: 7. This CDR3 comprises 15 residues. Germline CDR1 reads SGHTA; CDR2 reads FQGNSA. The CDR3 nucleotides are TGTGCCAGCAGCCTGAGCGGGGGGGCTTTCAATGAGCAGTTCTTC. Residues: CASSLSGGAFNEQFF.

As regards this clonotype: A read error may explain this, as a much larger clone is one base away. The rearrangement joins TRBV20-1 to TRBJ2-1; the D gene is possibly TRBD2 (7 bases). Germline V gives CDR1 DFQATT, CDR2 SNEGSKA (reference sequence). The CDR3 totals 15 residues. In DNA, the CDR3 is TGCAGTGCTAGACAGGGGTCTAGCGGCTACAATGGGCAGTTCTTC. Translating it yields CSARQGSSGYNGQFF.

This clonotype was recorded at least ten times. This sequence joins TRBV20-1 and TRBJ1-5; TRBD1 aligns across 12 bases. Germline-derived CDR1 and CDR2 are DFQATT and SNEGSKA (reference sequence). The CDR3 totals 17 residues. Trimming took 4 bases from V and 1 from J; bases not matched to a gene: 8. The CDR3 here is CSATDRDRGPSNQPQHF. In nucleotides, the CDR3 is TGCAGTGCTACCGACCGGGACAGGGGGCCAAGCAATCAGCCCCAGCATTTT.

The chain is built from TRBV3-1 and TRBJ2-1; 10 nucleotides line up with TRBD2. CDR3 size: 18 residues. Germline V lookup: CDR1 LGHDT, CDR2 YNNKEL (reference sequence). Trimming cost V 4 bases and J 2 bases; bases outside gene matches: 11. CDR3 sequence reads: CASSPGTSAALPYNEQFF. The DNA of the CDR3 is TGTGCCAGCAGCCCCGGGACTAGCGCGGCCTTGCCCTACAATGAGCAGTTCTTC.

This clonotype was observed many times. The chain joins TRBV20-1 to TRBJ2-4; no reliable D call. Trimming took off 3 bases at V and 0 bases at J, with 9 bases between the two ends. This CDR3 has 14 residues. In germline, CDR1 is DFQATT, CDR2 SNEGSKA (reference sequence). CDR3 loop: CSARIQIAKNIQYF. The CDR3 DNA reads TGCAGTGCTAGGATACAGATAGCCAAAAACATTCAGTACTTC.

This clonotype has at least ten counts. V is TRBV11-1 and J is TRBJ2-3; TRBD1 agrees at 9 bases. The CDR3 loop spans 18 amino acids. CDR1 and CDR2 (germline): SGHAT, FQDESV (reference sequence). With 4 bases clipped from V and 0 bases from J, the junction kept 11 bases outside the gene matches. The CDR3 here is CASSSPGQGRQSTDTQYF. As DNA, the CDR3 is TGTGCCAGCAGCTCTCCGGGACAGGGACGCCAAAGCACAGATACGCAGTATTTT. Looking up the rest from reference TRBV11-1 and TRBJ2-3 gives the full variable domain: EAEVAQSPRYKITEKSQAVAFWCDPISGHATLYWYRQILGQGPELLVQFQDESVVDDSQLPKDRFSAERLKGVDSTLKIQPAELGDSAMYLCASSSPGQGRQSTDTQYFGPGTRLTVL.

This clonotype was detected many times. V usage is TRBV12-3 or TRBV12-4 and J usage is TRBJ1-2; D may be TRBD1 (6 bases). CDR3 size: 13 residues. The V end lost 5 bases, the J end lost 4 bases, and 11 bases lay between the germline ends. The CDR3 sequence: CASSVQGSYGYTF. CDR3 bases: TGTGCCAGCAGTGTACAGGGTTCCTATGGCTACACCTTC.

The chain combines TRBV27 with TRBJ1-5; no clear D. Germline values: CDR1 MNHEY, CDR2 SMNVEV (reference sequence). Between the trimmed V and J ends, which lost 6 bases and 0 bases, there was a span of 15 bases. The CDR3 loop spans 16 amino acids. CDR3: CASRDRTGYSNQPQHF. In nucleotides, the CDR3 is TGTGCCAGCAGGGATCGGACGGGTTATAGCAATCAGCCCCAGCATTTT.

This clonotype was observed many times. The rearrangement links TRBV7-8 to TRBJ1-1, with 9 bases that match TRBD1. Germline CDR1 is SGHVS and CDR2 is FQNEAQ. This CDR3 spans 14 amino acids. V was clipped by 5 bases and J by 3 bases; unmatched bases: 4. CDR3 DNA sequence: TGTGCCAGCAGCCCAACAGGGGGCCACACTGAAGCTTTCTTT. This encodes CASSPTGGHTEAFF.

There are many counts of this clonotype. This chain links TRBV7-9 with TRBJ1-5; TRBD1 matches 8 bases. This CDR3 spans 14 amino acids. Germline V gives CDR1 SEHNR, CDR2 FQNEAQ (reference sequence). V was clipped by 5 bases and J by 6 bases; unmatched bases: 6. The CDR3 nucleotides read TGTGCCAGCAGCATAACAGGGGGTGGTCAGCCCCAGCATTTT. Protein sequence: CASSITGGGQPQHF.

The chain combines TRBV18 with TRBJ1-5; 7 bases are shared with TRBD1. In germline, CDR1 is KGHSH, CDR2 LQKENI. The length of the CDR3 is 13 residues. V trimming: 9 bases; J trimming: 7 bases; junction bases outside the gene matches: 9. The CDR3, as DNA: TGTGCCAGATCAATCGACAGGGACCAGCCCCAGCATTTT. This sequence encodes CARSIDRDQPQHF.

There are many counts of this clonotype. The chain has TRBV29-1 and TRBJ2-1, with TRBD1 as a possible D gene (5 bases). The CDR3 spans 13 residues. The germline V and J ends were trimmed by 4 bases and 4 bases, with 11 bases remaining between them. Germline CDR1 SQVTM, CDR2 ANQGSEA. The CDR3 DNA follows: TGCAGCGTTGGCCAGGGTTTTTACAATGAGCAGTTCTTC. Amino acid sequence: CSVGQGFYNEQFF.

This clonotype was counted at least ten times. CDR3 in DNA: TGTGCCAGCAGCGCCCGTGGGGGCCAGCCCCAGCATTTT. Its protein product is CASSARGGQPQHF. V and J are TRBV5-8 and TRBJ1-5; D may be TRBD1 (6 bases). The V gene's germline CDR1 is SGHTS and CDR2 YDEGEE. V dropped 4 bases and J dropped 7 bases, with 12 bases sitting between them. The CDR3 is made up of 13 amino acids. Combining the CDR3 with reference TRBV5-8 and TRBJ1-5 gives the whole variable domain EAGVTQSPTHLIKTRGQQATLRCSPISGHTSVYWYQQALGLGLQFLLWYDEGEERNRGNFPPRFSGRQFPNYSSELNVNALELEDSALYLCASSARGGQPQHFGDGTRLSIL.

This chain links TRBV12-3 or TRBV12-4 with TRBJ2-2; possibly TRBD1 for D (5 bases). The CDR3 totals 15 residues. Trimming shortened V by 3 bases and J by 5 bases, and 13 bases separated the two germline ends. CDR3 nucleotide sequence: TGTGCCAGCAGTTTCCGGGCAGGGATGACCGGGGAGCTGTTTTTT. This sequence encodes CASSFRAGMTGELFF.

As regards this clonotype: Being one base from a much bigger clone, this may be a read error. The CDR3 protein is CASSDRGTQQTQYF. CDR3 coding DNA: TGTGCCAGCAGCGACAGGGGAACCCAACAGACCCAGTACTTC. The gene calls are TRBV9 and TRBJ2-5, with 7 positions matching TRBD1. The CDR3 contains 14 residues. Germline-derived CDR1 and CDR2 are SGDLS and YYNGEE. Full variable domain (outside the CDR3, taken from reference TRBV9 and TRBJ2-5): DSGVTQTPKHLITATGQRVTLRCSPRSGDLSVYWYQQSLDQGLQFLIQYYNGEERAKGNILERFSAQQFPDLHSELNLSSLELGDSALYFCASSDRGTQQTQYFGPGTRLLVL.

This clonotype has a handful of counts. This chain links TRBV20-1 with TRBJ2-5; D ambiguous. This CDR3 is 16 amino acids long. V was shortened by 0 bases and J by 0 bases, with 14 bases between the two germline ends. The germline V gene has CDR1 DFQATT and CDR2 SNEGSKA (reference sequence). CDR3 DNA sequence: TGCAGTGCTAGAGATCTCGGGTCACCGTACCAAGAGACCCAGTACTTC. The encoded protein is CSARDLGSPYQETQYF.

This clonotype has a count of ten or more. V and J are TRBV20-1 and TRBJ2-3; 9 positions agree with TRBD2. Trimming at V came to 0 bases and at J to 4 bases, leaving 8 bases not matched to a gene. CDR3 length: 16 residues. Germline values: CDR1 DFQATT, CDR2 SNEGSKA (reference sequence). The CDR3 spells CSARELGGGAADTQYF. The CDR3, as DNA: TGCAGTGCTAGAGAGTTAGGCGGGGGGGCGGCAGATACGCAGTATTTT.

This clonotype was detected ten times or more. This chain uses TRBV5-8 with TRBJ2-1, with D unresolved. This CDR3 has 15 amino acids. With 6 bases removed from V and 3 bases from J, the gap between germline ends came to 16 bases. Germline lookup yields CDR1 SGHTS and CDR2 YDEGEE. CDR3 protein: CASTQSVGYYNEQFF. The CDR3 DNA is TGTGCCAGCACCCAATCAGTCGGATACTACAATGAGCAGTTCTTC.

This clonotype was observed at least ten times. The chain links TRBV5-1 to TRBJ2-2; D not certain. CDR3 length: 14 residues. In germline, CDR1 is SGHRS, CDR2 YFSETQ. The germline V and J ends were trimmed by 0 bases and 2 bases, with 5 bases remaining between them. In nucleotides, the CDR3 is TGCGCCAGCAGCTTGGGGTCAAACACCGGGGAGCTGTTTTTT. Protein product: CASSLGSNTGELFF.

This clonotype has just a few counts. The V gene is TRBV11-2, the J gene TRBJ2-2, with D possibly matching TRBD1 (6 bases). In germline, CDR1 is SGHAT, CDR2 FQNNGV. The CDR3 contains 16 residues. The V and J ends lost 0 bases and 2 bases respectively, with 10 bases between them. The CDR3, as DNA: TGTGCCAGCAGCTTAGATCACAGGGCTAACACCGGGGAGCTGTTTTTT. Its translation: CASSLDHRANTGELFF.

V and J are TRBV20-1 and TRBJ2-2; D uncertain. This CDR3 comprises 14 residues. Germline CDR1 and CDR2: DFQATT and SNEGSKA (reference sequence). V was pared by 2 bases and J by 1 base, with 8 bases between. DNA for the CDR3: TGCAGTGCTAGATTGACTCAGAACACCGGGGAGCTGTTTTTT. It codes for CSARLTQNTGELFF.